One and the same sample provided the 20 T cell receptor beta chains below, sequenced in a study of memory CD4+ T cells and cytomegalovirus serostatus. Single viable CD3+CD4+CD8-CD45RO+ cells were sorted as the memory CD4+ T cells. Sequencing used immunoSEQ multiplex PCR; TCRdb keeps in-frame clones, though not all of them. This table has about 60,000 clones, 70% to 80% appearing once. Sequenced: memory CD4+ T cells from blood. Receptors originate from an adult in good health and CMV-seropositive.

The chain has TRBV27 and TRBJ2-1; 14 bases agree with TRBD2. V dropped 3 bases and J dropped 6; count of bases not matched to a gene: 1. Germline V gene sequence: CDR1 MNHEY, CDR2 SMNVEV (reference sequence). The CDR3 sequence is 15 residues long. The CDR3 loop is CASSLGLAGVNEQFF. DNA for the CDR3: TGTGCCAGCAGTTTGGGACTAGCGGGAGTCAATGAGCAGTTCTTC.

This chain links TRBV7-8 with TRBJ2-4; D is ambiguous. The CDR3 has 13 amino acids. Trimming removed 1 base from V and 5 bases from J, with 6 bases in between. Germline CDR1 SGHVS, CDR2 FQNEAQ. In DNA, the CDR3 is TGTGCCAGCAGCTTAGATCCCCAAAACATTCAGTACTTC. Its translation: CASSLDPQNIQYF.

V and J are TRBV9 and TRBJ1-3; no clear D. V lost 2 bases and J lost 0, with 30 bases in between. The CDR3 length is 22 residues. The germline CDR1 and CDR2 sequences are SGDLS and YYNGEE. DNA of the CDR3: TGTGCCAGCAGCGTTTCAGACAACAAATTAAACCCCCAAGGACGCTCTGGAAACACCATATATTTT. This gives the protein CASSVSDNKLNPQGRSGNTIYF.

As concerns this clone: At the DNA level, this CDR3 is encoded by other sequences in the same sample as well. The chain couples TRBV30 to TRBJ2-7; D gene unclear. V was clipped by 3 bases and J by 3 bases, with 6 bases between them. Germline loops: CDR1 GTSNPN, CDR2 SVGIG (reference sequence). The CDR3 has 11 amino acids. CDR3 loop: CAWSISYEQYF. DNA of the CDR3: TGTGCCTGGAGCATCAGCTACGAGCAGTACTTC. Full variable domain (remainder filled in from reference TRBV30 and TRBJ2-7): SQTIHQWPATLVQPVGSPLSLECTVEGTSNPNLYWYRQAAGRGLQLLFYSVGIGQISSEVPQNLSASRPQDRQFILSSKKLLLSDSGFYLCAWSISYEQYFGPGTRLTVT.

A remark on this clone: Other nucleotide sequences from this sample produce the same CDR3. The chain couples TRBV7-2 to TRBJ1-2; TRBD1 aligns across 9 bases. This CDR3 spans 14 amino acids. The V gene's germline CDR1 is SGHTA and CDR2 FQGNSA. V gave up 4 bases and J gave up 3 bases; unmatched junction bases: 3. CDR3 in DNA: TGTGCCAGCAGCTCGCGGACAGGGGACTATGGCTACACCTTC. Residues: CASSSRTGDYGYTF.

This chain links TRBV5-1 with TRBJ2-7; TRBD1 might be the D (6 bases). CDR3 size: 12 residues. Germline CDR1 SGHRS, CDR2 YFSETQ. V shed 1 base and J shed 4 bases, with 6 bases lying between them. CDR3 bases: TGCGCCAGCAGCTTGCAGGGGTACGAGCAGTACTTC. Encoded protein: CASSLQGYEQYF.

This clone was seen a few times. The chain recombines TRBV10-3 with TRBJ1-5; the D is unclear. CDR3 length: 13 amino acids. CDR1 and CDR2 from the germline V gene are ENHRY and SYGVKD. With 10 bases removed from V and 11 bases from J, the gap between germline ends came to 21 bases. CDR3 residues: CATKGAASEAQHF. CDR3 in DNA: TGTGCCACCAAGGGCGCAGCCTCTGAAGCCCAGCATTTT.

The chain recombines TRBV5-1 with TRBJ2-1; no clear D. The CDR3 length is 13 residues. Per germline, CDR1 SGHRS and CDR2 YFSETQ. V lost 0 bases to trimming and J lost 12 bases, with 13 bases between them. For the CDR3, the DNA is TGCGCCAGCAGCTTGGTTGCGGCTGCCGGGCAGTTCTTC. Translating gives CASSLVAAAGQFF. The full variable domain, its missing parts supplied by reference TRBV5-1 and TRBJ2-1, is KAGVTQTPRYLIKTRGQQVTLSCSPISGHRSVSWYQQTPGQGLQFLFEYFSETQRNKGNFPGRFSGRQFSNSRSEMNVSTLELGDSALYLCASSLVAAAGQFFGPGTRLTVL.

This chain links TRBV9 with TRBJ2-1; TRBD2 aligns across 14 bases. V shed 3 bases and J 8 bases; nucleotides not matched to a gene: 7. The germline V gene has CDR1 SGDLS and CDR2 YYNGEE. The CDR3 covers 16 residues. CDR3 sequence reads: CASSAGTSGSPDEQFF. CDR3 coding DNA: TGTGCCAGCAGCGCCGGGACTAGCGGGAGCCCCGATGAGCAGTTCTTC.

V usage is TRBV5-8 and J usage is TRBJ2-1, with 8 nucleotides matching TRBD2. V dropped 4 bases and J dropped 12; count of bases not matched to a gene: 18. CDR1 SGHTS and CDR2 YDEGEE come from the germline V gene. This CDR3 is 16 amino acids long. The CDR3 loop reads CASSLPGAGDVQGQFF. CDR3 bases: TGTGCCAGCAGCCTCCCGGGAGCGGGGGACGTACAGGGGCAGTTCTTC.

The chain has TRBV11-3 and TRBJ2-1, with 12 bases that match TRBD2. This CDR3 has 15 residues. V shed 5 bases and J 2 bases; nucleotides not matched to a gene: 1. Germline CDR1 reads SGHNT; CDR2 reads YENEEA. The CDR3 here is CASSLAGGPYNEQFF. CDR3 in DNA: TGTGCCAGCAGCCTAGCGGGAGGGCCCTACAATGAGCAGTTCTTC.

CDR3 region: CASRGPGRGGTEAFF. CDR3 in DNA: TGTGCCAGCAGGGGTCCGGGACGAGGGGGCACTGAAGCTTTCTTT. V is TRBV2 and J is TRBJ1-1; D may be TRBD1 (6 bases). The CDR3 has 15 residues. CDR1 SNHLY and CDR2 FYNNEI come from the germline V gene. Trimming removed 6 bases at V and 4 bases at J, with 18 bases between.

The chain couples TRBV7-2 to TRBJ2-7; D unclear. Germline V gene sequence: CDR1 SGHTA, CDR2 FQGNSA. The CDR3 runs to 15 residues. V was clipped by 5 bases and J by 5 bases, with 19 bases between them. CDR3 amino acids: CASSPSSSLRHEQYF. Written as DNA, the CDR3 is TGTGCCAGCAGCCCCTCTTCGTCCTTAAGACACGAGCAGTACTTC.

The chain combines TRBV28 with TRBJ2-7, with TRBD1 identical over 7 bases. Trimming at V came to 6 bases and at J to 7 bases, leaving 12 bases not matched to a gene. Germline V CDR1 and CDR2: MDHEN, SYDVKM. The CDR3 is 14 amino acids. The DNA of the CDR3 is TGTGCCAGCAGCACCGGGACAGACCCGGGTGAGCAGTACTTC. Translation: CASSTGTDPGEQYF.

The chain uses TRBV25-1 and TRBJ1-2, with a weak D call TRBD1 (6 bases). Germline V gene lookup returns CDR1 MGHDK and CDR2 SYGVNS. Trimming pared 4 bases from V and 8 bases from J, leaving 11 bases between. This CDR3 has 12 residues. The CDR3 spells CASSANRVGYTF. The CDR3 coding sequence is TGTGCCAGCAGTGCAAACAGGGTAGGCTACACCTTC.

The gene calls are TRBV7-3 and TRBJ2-7; 7 bases match TRBD2. From germline, CDR1 is SGHTA and CDR2 FQGTGA. Trimming at V came to 2 bases and at J to 2 bases, leaving 6 bases not matched to a gene. This CDR3 contains 15 residues. The CDR3: CASSLESGGAYEQYF. The CDR3 coding sequence is TGTGCCAGCAGCTTAGAGTCGGGGGGAGCCTACGAGCAGTACTTC.

The chain has TRBV29-1 and TRBJ1-2, with 9 bases matching TRBD1. This CDR3 has 14 amino acids. Germline V gene data show CDR1 as SQVTM and CDR2 as ANQGSEA. V shed 3 bases and J 8 bases; nucleotides not matched to a gene: 10. The chain's CDR3 is CSVDFGGTGNGYTF. Here the CDR3 DNA reads TGCAGCGTTGATTTTGGTGGGACAGGGAACGGCTACACCTTC. The entire variable domain, with the rest obtained from reference TRBV29-1 and TRBJ1-2, is as follows: SAVISQKPSRDICQRGTSLTIQCQVDSQVTMMFWYRQQPGQSLTLIATANQGSEATYESGFVIDKFPISRPNLTFSTLTVSNMSPEDSSIYLCSVDFGGTGNGYTFGSGTRLTVV.

This clone has only one observation. V usage is TRBV11-2 and J usage is TRBJ1-1, with 7 positions matching TRBD1. The CDR3 is 16 amino acids. V gave up 6 bases and J gave up 0 bases; unmatched junction bases: 10. Germline V CDR1 and CDR2: SGHAT, FQNNGV. In DNA form, the CDR3 reads TGTGCCAGCAGAGACCGGGACAGTTGGGTGAACACTGAAGCTTTCTTT. It translates to CASRDRDSWVNTEAFF.

The chain links TRBV5-8 to TRBJ2-1; 8 positions agree with TRBD2. Germline loops: CDR1 SGHTS, CDR2 YDEGEE. Losses at the gene ends were 4 bases for V and 4 bases for J; bases not matched to a gene: 7. The CDR3 spans 15 residues. The chain's CDR3 is CASSLGTREYNEQFF. In DNA form, the CDR3 reads TGTGCCAGCAGCCTCGGGACTAGGGAATACAATGAGCAGTTCTTC. Combining the CDR3 with reference TRBV5-8 and TRBJ2-1 gives the whole variable domain EAGVTQSPTHLIKTRGQQATLRCSPISGHTSVYWYQQALGLGLQFLLWYDEGEERNRGNFPPRFSGRQFPNYSSELNVNALELEDSALYLCASSLGTREYNEQFFGPGTRLTVL.

This rearrangement joins TRBV4-1 to TRBJ2-3; D unclear. V was clipped by 0 bases and J by 3 bases, with 4 bases between them. The CDR3 has 13 residues. Germline CDR1 MGHRA, CDR2 YSYEKL. The CDR3 DNA follows: TGCGCCAGCAGCCAAGAGGAAACAGATACGCAGTATTTT. This encodes CASSQEETDTQYF.